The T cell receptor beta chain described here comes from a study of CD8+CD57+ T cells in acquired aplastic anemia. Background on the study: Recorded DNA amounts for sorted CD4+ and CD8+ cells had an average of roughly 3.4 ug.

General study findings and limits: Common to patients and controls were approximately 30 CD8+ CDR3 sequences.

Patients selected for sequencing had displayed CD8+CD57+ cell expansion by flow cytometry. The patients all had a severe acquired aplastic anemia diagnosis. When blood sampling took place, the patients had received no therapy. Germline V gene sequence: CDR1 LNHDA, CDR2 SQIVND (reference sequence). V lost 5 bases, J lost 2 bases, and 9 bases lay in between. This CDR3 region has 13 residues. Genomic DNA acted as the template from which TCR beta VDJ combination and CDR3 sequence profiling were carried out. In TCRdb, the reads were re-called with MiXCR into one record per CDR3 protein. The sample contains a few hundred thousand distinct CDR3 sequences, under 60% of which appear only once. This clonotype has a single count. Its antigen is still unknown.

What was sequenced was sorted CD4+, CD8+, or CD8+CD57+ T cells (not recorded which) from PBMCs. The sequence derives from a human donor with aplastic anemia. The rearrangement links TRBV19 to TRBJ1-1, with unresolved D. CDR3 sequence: CASSSTLNTEAFF. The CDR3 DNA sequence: TGTGCCAGTAGTTCGACACTTAACACTGAAGCTTTCTTT.